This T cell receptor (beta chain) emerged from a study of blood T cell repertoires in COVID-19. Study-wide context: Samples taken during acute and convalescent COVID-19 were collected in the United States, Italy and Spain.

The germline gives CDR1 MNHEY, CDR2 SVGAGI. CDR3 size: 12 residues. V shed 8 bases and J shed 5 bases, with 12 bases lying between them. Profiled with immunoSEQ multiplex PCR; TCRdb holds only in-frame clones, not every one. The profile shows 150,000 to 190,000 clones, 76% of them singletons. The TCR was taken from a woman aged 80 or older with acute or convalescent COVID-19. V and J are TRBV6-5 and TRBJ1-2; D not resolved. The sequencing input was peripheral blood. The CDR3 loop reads CASAGGMYGYTF. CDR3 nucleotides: TGTGCCAGCGCCGGCGGAATGTATGGCTACACCTTC.